This TCR beta chain was profiled in a study of T cells in Graves' hyperthyroidism and ophthalmopathy. Under 3 months was the duration of disease in ophthalmopathy patients, who also had a Clinical Activity Score of at least 3 and a NOSPECS grade of at least 4. Fresh 10 ml peripheral blood yielded PBMCs. RNA transcripts yielded amplified TCR beta CDR3 regions. Initially, a first-round RT-PCR of the TCR CDR3 employed the HTBI primer set. TCRdb recomputed calls from the multiplex PCR reads with MiXCR, one row per CDR3 protein. The sample has approximately 600,000 distinct CDR3 sequences; around 20% are singletons. This clonotype has at least ten counts. The antigen remains undetermined. Broader study findings: From stable hyperthyroidism, ophthalmopathy was separated by a 13 V-J model. Blood also contained most expanded thyroid clonotypes above 0.001.

Trimming cost V 0 bases and J 2 bases, with 16 bases left between them. Germline CDR1 reads SGHRS; CDR2 reads YFSETQ. The CDR3 consists of 17 residues. The sequenced material came from blood. The clonotype comes from a man aged 25-45 years with Graves' ophthalmopathy. The V and J genes are TRBV5-1 and TRBJ2-3, with a tentative D call TRBD2 (6 bases). CDR3 region: CASSLEGTLGPTDTQYF. The CDR3 DNA reads TGCGCCAGCAGCTTGGAGGGGACTCTCGGCCCCACAGATACGCAGTATTTT.